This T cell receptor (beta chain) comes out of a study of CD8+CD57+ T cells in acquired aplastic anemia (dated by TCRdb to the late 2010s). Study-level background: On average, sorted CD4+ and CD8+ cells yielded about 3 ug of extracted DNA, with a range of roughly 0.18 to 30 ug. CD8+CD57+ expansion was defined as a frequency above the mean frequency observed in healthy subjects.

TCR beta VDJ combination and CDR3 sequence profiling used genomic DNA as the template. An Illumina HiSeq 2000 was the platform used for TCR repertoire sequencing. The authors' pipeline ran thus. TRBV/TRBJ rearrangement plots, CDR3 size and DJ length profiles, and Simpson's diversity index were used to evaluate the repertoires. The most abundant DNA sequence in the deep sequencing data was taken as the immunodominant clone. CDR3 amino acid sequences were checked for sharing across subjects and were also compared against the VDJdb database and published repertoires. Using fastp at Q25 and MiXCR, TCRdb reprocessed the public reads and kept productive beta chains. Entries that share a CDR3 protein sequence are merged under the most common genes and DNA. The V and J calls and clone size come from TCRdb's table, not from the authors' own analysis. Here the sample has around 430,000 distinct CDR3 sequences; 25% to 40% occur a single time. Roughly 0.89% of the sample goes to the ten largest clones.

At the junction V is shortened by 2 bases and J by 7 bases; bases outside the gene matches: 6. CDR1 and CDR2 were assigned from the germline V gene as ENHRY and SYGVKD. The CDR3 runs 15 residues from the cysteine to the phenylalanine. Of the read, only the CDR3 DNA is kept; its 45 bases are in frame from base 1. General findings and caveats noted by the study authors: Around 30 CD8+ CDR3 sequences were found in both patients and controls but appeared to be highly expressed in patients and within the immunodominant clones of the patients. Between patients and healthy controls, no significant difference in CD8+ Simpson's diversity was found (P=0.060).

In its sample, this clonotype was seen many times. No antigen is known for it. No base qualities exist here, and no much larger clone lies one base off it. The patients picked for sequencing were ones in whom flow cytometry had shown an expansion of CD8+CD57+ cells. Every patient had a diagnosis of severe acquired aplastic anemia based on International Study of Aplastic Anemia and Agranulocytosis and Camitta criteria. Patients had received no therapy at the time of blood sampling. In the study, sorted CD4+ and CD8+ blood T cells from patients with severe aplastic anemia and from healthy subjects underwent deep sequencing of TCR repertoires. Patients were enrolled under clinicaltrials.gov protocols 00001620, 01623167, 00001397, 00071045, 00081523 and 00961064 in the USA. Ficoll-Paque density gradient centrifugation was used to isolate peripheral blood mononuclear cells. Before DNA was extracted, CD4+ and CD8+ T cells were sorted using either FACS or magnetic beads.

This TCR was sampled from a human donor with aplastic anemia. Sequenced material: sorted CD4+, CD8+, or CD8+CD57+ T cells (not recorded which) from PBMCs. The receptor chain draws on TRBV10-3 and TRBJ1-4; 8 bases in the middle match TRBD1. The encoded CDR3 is CAISEGQGTSEKLFF. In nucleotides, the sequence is TGTGCCATCAGTGAGGGACAGGGTACGAGTGAAAAACTGTTTTTT.